This T cell receptor beta chain was identified in a study of blood T cell repertoires in COVID-19. Study at large: Researchers got acute and convalescent COVID-19 samples from the United States, Italy and Spain. In each case, the material was cDNA or gDNA derived from T cells, B-cell-depleted T cells, or PBMCs.

The CDR3 is made up of 14 amino acids. Per the germline V gene, CDR1 is WNHNN and CDR2 is SYGVQD (reference sequence). In the authors' methods: For nucleated cells, counts were estimated from reference gene primer amplification. The assay was immunoSEQ multiplex PCR, and TCRdb's table has in-frame clones only and misses some. V and J calls and clone size are given by that table; D and trimming were obtained from the DNA. The sample lists over 150,000 clones; about 87% were seen once. A word on this clone: The junction departs from germline at one end; a sequencing error may be responsible.

Source material: peripheral blood. This TCR came from a woman aged 55 to 70 who had recovered from COVID-19. The V and J genes are TRBV10-1 and TRBJ2-5; 8 bases line up with TRBD1. The chain's CDR3 is CASSEDRGQKTQYF. CDR3 in DNA: TGCGCCAGCAGTGAGGACAGGGGCCAAAAGACCCAGTACTTC.